The 18 T cell receptor beta chains presented below share a single source sample, sequenced in a study of sequential checkpoint blockade in melanoma. Stated treatment: randomized to nivolumab then ipilimumab (arm A) or the reverse (arm B). The assay was immunoSEQ multiplex PCR, and TCRdb's table has in-frame clones only and misses some. The sample includes 15,000 to 20,000 clones, around 77% seen only once; the top ten take 30%. The sample was CD8+ T cells sorted from blood (inferred from file names), taken from a patient given nivolumab and ipilimumab in sequence. These receptors originate from a human donor with melanoma.

This clone appeared once. The V gene is TRBV6-5, the J gene TRBJ2-1; maybe TRBD2 (5 bases). This CDR3 is built from 14 residues. Trimming pared 6 bases from V and 4 bases from J, leaving 13 bases between. Germline V lookup: CDR1 MNHEY, CDR2 SVGAGI. The CDR3 sequence is CASRKDFQYNEQFF. The CDR3 bases are TGTGCCAGCAGGAAGGACTTTCAGTACAATGAGCAGTTCTTC.

This chain links TRBV7-9 with TRBJ1-1; tentative D call: TRBD1 (5 bases). Between the trimmed V and J ends, which lost 5 bases and 4 bases, there was a span of 17 bases. This CDR3 is 15 amino acids long. The germline CDR1 and CDR2 sequences are SEHNR and FQNEAQ (reference sequence). The DNA for the CDR3 is TGTGCCAGCAGCCCTTACAATCTGGGGGGCACTGAAGCTTTCTTT. Protein: CASSPYNLGGTEAFF.

J is TRBJ2-7 and V is TRBV27, with TRBD2 matching 7 bases. V shed 7 bases, J shed 1 base, and the junction held 7 bases outside the gene matches. The CDR3 covers 14 residues. The germline V gene has CDR1 MNHEY and CDR2 SMNVEV (reference sequence). The CDR3 spells CASIGGSPSYEQYF. The DNA of the CDR3 is TGTGCCAGCATAGGCGGGAGTCCGTCCTACGAGCAGTACTTC.

V usage is TRBV27 and J usage is TRBJ2-5, with 7 bases that match TRBD1. This CDR3 contains 17 residues. CDR1 is MNHEY, CDR2 SMNVEV, per germline (reference sequence). Trimming removed 5 bases from V and 2 bases from J; junction bases left unmatched: 14. CDR3 in DNA: TGTGCCAGCAGTCCTACTTATTTGGGACAGCTACAAGAGACCCAGTACTTC. Its protein product is CASSPTYLGQLQETQYF.

The chain has TRBV29-1 and TRBJ1-1; 7 bases are a match to TRBD1. Germline values: CDR1 SQVTM, CDR2 ANQGSEA. The CDR3 spans 14 residues. V shed 2 bases, J shed 5 bases, and the junction held 8 bases outside the gene matches. In DNA, the CDR3 is TGCAGCGTTGAATTTGCGGGCAGGGGGACTGAAGCTTTCTTT. This gives the protein CSVEFAGRGTEAFF.

The chain is built from TRBV5-4 and TRBJ2-2; 11 bases match TRBD1. The CDR3 sequence is 16 residues long. CDR1 and CDR2 from the germline V gene are SGHNT and YYREEE (reference sequence). V was clipped by 1 base and J by 6 bases; unmatched bases: 5. The CDR3 region has the DNA TGTGCCAGCAGCTTGTGGGGACAGGGGGTCCCCGGGGAGCTGTTTTTT. This codes for CASSLWGQGVPGELFF.

V gene TRBV14 combines with J gene TRBJ2-5; maybe TRBD1 (5 bases). The closer fit of TRBJ2-7 to the DNA end suggests the J call may be wrong. The CDR3 sequence is 14 residues long. Looked up from germline, CDR1 is SGHDN and CDR2 is FVKESK. CDR3 DNA sequence: TGTGCCAGCAGCCCCCAACGACAGTCCTACGAGCAGTACTTC. Residues: CASSPQRQSYEQYF.

V and J are TRBV4-3 and TRBJ2-1, with 8 bases identical to TRBD2. This CDR3 contains 17 residues. The germline V gene encodes CDR1 LGHNA and CDR2 YSLEER. Germline trimming cut 0 bases from V and 8 bases from J; bases unmatched to any gene: 12. The CDR3 nucleotides read TGCGCCAGCAGCCAAGATCTGTCCAGCGGGAGTTGGGATGAGCAGTTCTTC. It codes for CASSQDLSSGSWDEQFF.

The chain is built from TRBV7-9 and TRBJ2-7, with D tentatively TRBD1 (7 bases). The CDR3 runs to 14 residues. The V gene lost 1 base and the J gene lost 6 bases, with 13 bases spanning the gap. Germline loops: CDR1 SEHNR, CDR2 FQNEAQ (reference sequence). The CDR3 coding sequence is TGTGCCAGCAGCTTAGATGCAGGGGGAGGCGAGCAGTACTTC. Amino acids: CASSLDAGGGEQYF.

DNA for the CDR3: TGTGCCACCCAATACACTCAACTCGGAAGGGGCGGGGATAACACCGGGGAGCTGTTTTTT. Amino acids: CATQYTQLGRGGDNTGELFF. The genes are TRBV15 and TRBJ2-2; weak D call: TRBD2 (6 bases). Trimming stripped 8 bases from V and 2 bases from J, with 30 bases between. Per germline, CDR1 LNHNV and CDR2 YYDKDF (reference sequence). This CDR3 is 20 amino acids long.

The rearrangement uses TRBV7-8 and TRBJ1-2; the D gene is possibly TRBD1 (6 bases). The CDR3 consists of 15 residues. The germline V and J ends were trimmed by 6 bases and 1 base, with 15 bases remaining between them. Germline V gene sequence: CDR1 SGHVS, CDR2 FQNEAQ. The CDR3 is CASSKGLDSNYGYTF. The CDR3, as DNA: TGTGCCAGCAGTAAAGGACTGGACAGTAACTATGGCTACACCTTC.

The chain has TRBV2 and TRBJ2-5; TRBD2 matches 9 bases. V was clipped by 5 bases and J by 5 bases; unmatched bases: 15. In germline, CDR1 is SNHLY, CDR2 FYNNEI. The CDR3 totals 17 residues. The CDR3 DNA reads TGTGCCAGCAGTAGCCTCGCTAGCGGGGATAGGGGGGAGACCCAGTACTTC. Translated, it gives CASSSLASGDRGETQYF.

This clone was counted only a few times. This chain connects TRBV6-4 to TRBJ2-1, with D perhaps TRBD2 (6 bases). V lost 6 bases, J lost 7 bases, and 13 bases lay in between. This CDR3 spans 13 amino acids. Germline V gene sequence: CDR1 MRHNA, CDR2 SNTAGT. For the CDR3, the DNA is TGTGCCAGCAGCGGGGCGGGGATTAATGAGCAGTTCTTC. It encodes CASSGAGINEQFF.

The CDR3 loop reads CASSEVGGDEKLFF. The CDR3 bases are TGTGCCAGCAGTGAAGTAGGGGGGGATGAAAAACTGTTTTTT. The chain is built from TRBV2 and TRBJ1-4; D possibly corresponds to TRBD1 (6 bases). V lost 1 base and J 6 bases, leaving 9 bases between the germline ends. Germline assignment: CDR1 SNHLY and CDR2 FYNNEI. CDR3 length equals 14 residues.

In nucleotides, the CDR3 is TGTGCCAGCAGTAACCCCGGGACTAGCGGGTTTTACAATGAGCAGTTCTTC. This sequence encodes CASSNPGTSGFYNEQFF. This chain uses TRBV28 with TRBJ2-1, with 12 positions matching TRBD2. Germline loops: CDR1 MDHEN, CDR2 SYDVKM. The J segment lost 4 bases and the V segment lost 5 bases, leaving 9 bases of the junction unmatched. This CDR3 is built from 17 residues. The full variable domain, its missing parts supplied by reference TRBV28 and TRBJ2-1, is DVKVTQSSRYLVKRTGEKVFLECVQDMDHENMFWYRQDPGLGLRLIYFSYDVKMKEKGDIPEGYSVSREKKERFSLILESASTNQTSMYLCASSNPGTSGFYNEQFFGPGTRLTVL.

The chain is built from TRBV4-1 and TRBJ2-7, with 9 bases lining up with TRBD1. Trimming removed 1 base from V and 3 bases from J; junction bases left unmatched: 4. The CDR3 extends over 15 amino acids. CDR1 and CDR2 (germline): MGHRA, YSYEKL. CDR3 loop: CASSQARTGDYEQYF. In DNA form, the CDR3 reads TGCGCCAGCAGCCAAGCCCGGACAGGGGACTACGAGCAGTACTTC.

The CDR3: CASSSIDSSYEQYF. CDR3 nucleotide sequence: TGTGCCAGCAGTTCTATCGACAGTTCCTACGAGCAGTACTTC. V is TRBV28 and J is TRBJ2-7; D is possibly TRBD1 (5 bases). Trimming cost V 4 bases and J 1 base, with 11 bases left between them. The CDR3 runs to 14 residues. Germline V CDR1 and CDR2: MDHEN, SYDVKM.

The chain has TRBV6-5 and TRBJ2-1, with TRBD2 matching 8 bases. CDR3 length equals 15 residues. Germline V gives CDR1 MNHEY, CDR2 SVGAGI. Trimming at V came to 4 bases and at J to 3 bases, leaving 5 bases not matched to a gene. In nucleotides, the CDR3 is TGTGCCAGCAGTTCGACTAGCGAAAACTACAATGAGCAGTTCTTC. Residues: CASSSTSENYNEQFF.